This TCR beta chain was captured in a study of blood T cells in healthy people across ages. The V end was cut by 1 base, the J end by 11 bases, with 6 bases between. The CDR3 contains 12 residues. From germline, CDR1 is SEHNR and CDR2 FQNEAQ (reference sequence). PCR was performed a second time for 7 to 11 cycles using a sample-barcoded 5' primer and a J-beta primer mix. Every sample gave at least 2.5 million paired-end reads containing CDR3. TCRdb re-analysed the 5' RACE reads in MiXCR, keeping a single row per CDR3 protein. The table has a few hundred thousand distinct CDR3 sequences, about 26% seen once; the top ten hold approximately 3.3%. The people who gave samples were healthy Caucasians from Russia, aged about 6 to 100. Each individual donor underwent a draw of about 9.9 milliliters of peripheral blood. The same specimen was also included in a second study, on T cells of mothers and their children. That study reports: The donors comprised about 6 children and their three healthy Caucasian mothers.

Sequenced input: blood. The chain combines TRBV7-9 with TRBJ2-6; D gene ambiguous. The origin of this receptor is a boy aged 2 to 10 in good health. The CDR3 loop is CASSLELHVLTF. For the CDR3, the DNA is TGTGCCAGCAGCTTAGAGTTGCACGTCCTGACTTTC.